These 13 T cell receptor beta chains were sequenced from one sample in a study of T-cell memory formation after mild COVID-19 (dated by TCRdb to the early 2020s). Library generation was performed with 5' RACE. TCRdb names Illumina NovaSeq 6000 as the instrument used. The public sequencing data were trimmed at Q25 with fastp and processed into clonotypes with MiXCR by TCRdb, which kept only in-frame beta chains. Rows with one shared CDR3 protein collapse into an entry with the most common genes and DNA. The sample contains under 150,000 distinct CDR3 sequences, roughly 15% of them found a single time. The top ten constitute roughly 14% of the sample. The sample consisted of PBMCs or a T cell subset sorted from them (not recorded which). The receptor source for this set is an adult woman who had mild COVID-19 (a few samples of this study predate the infection). The sample titles of this study are shuffled in the database, so cell type and time point are left out; the donor was told from shared clones.

This clonotype has only a few counts. The V gene is TRBV4-1, the J gene TRBJ2-7, with no clear D. Germline assignment: CDR1 MGHRA and CDR2 YSYEKL. Trimming removed 0 bases at V and 3 bases at J, with 9 bases between. The CDR3 is 14 amino acids. In DNA form, the CDR3 reads TGCGCCAGCAGCCAAGAGGAAGTAAGCTACGAGCAGTACTTC. Protein sequence: CASSQEEVSYEQYF.

In this sample, this clonotype turned up a few times. The chain recombines TRBV9 with TRBJ2-2, with D uncertain. The CDR3 is 14 amino acids. Trimming stripped 0 bases from V and 1 base from J, with 4 bases between. Germline CDR1 and CDR2: SGDLS and YYNGEE. In DNA, the CDR3 is TGTGCCAGCAGCGTAGAGGTGAACACCGGGGAGCTGTTTTTT. Its protein product is CASSVEVNTGELFF.

The rearrangement joins TRBV20-1 to TRBJ2-7; TRBD1 matches at 12 bases. This CDR3 contains 17 residues. Germline trimming cut 6 bases from V and 3 bases from J; bases unmatched to any gene: 15. Germline V gene data show CDR1 as DFQATT and CDR2 as SNEGSKA (reference sequence). The DNA for the CDR3 is TGCAGTGCATACGGGACAGGGGGCAGTTTTACTGGCTACGAGCAGTACTTC. This sequence encodes CSAYGTGGSFTGYEQYF.

This clonotype was seen more than once but under ten times. The J gene is TRBJ2-3, the V gene TRBV27; TRBD1 matches at 9 bases. Trimming at V came to 8 bases and at J to 0 bases, leaving 6 bases not matched to a gene. The CDR3 contains 15 residues. In germline, CDR1 is MNHEY, CDR2 SMNVEV (reference sequence). This chain's CDR3 is CASARDRASTDTQYF. The CDR3 nucleotides are TGTGCCAGCGCCCGGGACAGGGCGAGCACAGATACGCAGTATTTT.

This clonotype was detected only a few times. The chain carries TRBV20-1 and TRBJ2-7, with D tentatively TRBD2 (5 bases). Germline CDR1 and CDR2: DFQATT and SNEGSKA (reference sequence). This CDR3 is built from 18 residues. V was clipped by 1 base and J by 0 bases, with 22 bases between them. The CDR3: CSARAASSTGKSSYEQYF. Here the CDR3 DNA reads TGCAGTGCTAGAGCGGCCTCTTCGACCGGGAAAAGCTCCTACGAGCAGTACTTC.

This clonotype was observed a handful of times. The chain recombines TRBV6-5 with TRBJ2-4; D uncertain. The germline gives CDR1 MNHEY, CDR2 SVGAGI. CDR3 length: 15 amino acids. V lost 10 bases and J 1 base, leaving 17 bases between the germline ends. CDR3 amino acids: CATSMGMGAKNIQYF. The CDR3 coding sequence is TGTGCCACCTCCATGGGGATGGGGGCCAAAAACATTCAGTACTTC.

This clonotype was detected a few times. The CDR3: CASSPGVGGQPQHF. CDR3 sequence (DNA): TGTGCCAGTAGTCCGGGGGTAGGCGGGCAGCCCCAGCATTTT. The chain couples TRBV19 to TRBJ1-5, with a weak D call TRBD1 (5 bases). Trimming pared 5 bases from V and 7 bases from J, leaving 15 bases between. CDR1 LNHDA and CDR2 SQIVND come from the germline V gene (reference sequence). This CDR3 contains 14 residues.

This clonotype was counted only a few times. This chain uses TRBV3-1 with TRBJ2-3; D unclear. In germline, CDR1 is LGHDT, CDR2 YNNKEL (reference sequence). CDR3 length: 13 amino acids. The V end was cut by 3 bases, the J end by 2 bases, with 6 bases between. In nucleotides, the CDR3 is TGTGCCAGCAGCCAGATTTCCACAGATACGCAGTATTTT. Its translation is CASSQISTDTQYF.

The chain combines TRBV6-1 with TRBJ2-1; the match to TRBD2 covers 9 bases. The trim removed 5 bases at V and 8 bases at J, leaving 10 bases unmatched. Germline lookup yields CDR1 MNHNS and CDR2 SASEGT. This CDR3 contains 15 residues. The DNA of the CDR3 is TGTGCCAGCAGTACCGGGACTAGCAGGAGATATGAGCAGTTCTTC. Protein sequence: CASSTGTSRRYEQFF.

This clonotype has a handful of counts. The chain carries TRBV5-1 and TRBJ2-7, with a weak D call TRBD1 (7 bases). Germline V lookup: CDR1 SGHRS, CDR2 YFSETQ. This CDR3 spans 16 amino acids. Trimming removed 0 bases from V and 0 bases from J, with 13 bases in between. CDR3: CASSLAGGGTSYEQYF. In nucleotides, the CDR3 is TGCGCCAGCAGCTTGGCCGGAGGGGGCACCTCCTACGAGCAGTACTTC.

The CDR3: CASSLTGGFYEQYF. CDR3 bases: TGCGCCAGCAGCTTGACGGGGGGGTTCTACGAGCAGTACTTC. The genes are TRBV5-1 and TRBJ2-7; 8 nucleotides line up with TRBD2. V shed 1 base, J shed 3 bases, and the junction held 3 bases outside the gene matches. The CDR3 spans 14 residues. Germline CDR1 reads SGHRS; CDR2 reads YFSETQ.

V is TRBV7-8 and J is TRBJ2-7, with D possibly TRBD1 on 6 matching bases. Between the trimmed V and J ends, which lost 5 bases and 2 bases, there was a span of 19 bases. There are 16 residues in the CDR3. Per germline, CDR1 SGHVS and CDR2 FQNEAQ. CDR3 amino acids: CASSNLSGQYAYEQYF. The CDR3 DNA sequence: TGTGCCAGCAGCAACCTGAGTGGACAGTATGCCTACGAGCAGTACTTC.

This clonotype was counted only a few times. This sequence joins TRBV2 and TRBJ2-7; 7 nucleotides agree with TRBD2. The CDR3 consists of 13 residues. Trimming cost V 6 bases and J 6 bases; bases outside gene matches: 8. Germline V CDR1 and CDR2: SNHLY, FYNNEI. CDR3 in amino acids: CASSRDWGGEQYF. The CDR3 DNA reads as TGTGCCAGCAGCCGGGACTGGGGGGGCGAGCAGTACTTC.